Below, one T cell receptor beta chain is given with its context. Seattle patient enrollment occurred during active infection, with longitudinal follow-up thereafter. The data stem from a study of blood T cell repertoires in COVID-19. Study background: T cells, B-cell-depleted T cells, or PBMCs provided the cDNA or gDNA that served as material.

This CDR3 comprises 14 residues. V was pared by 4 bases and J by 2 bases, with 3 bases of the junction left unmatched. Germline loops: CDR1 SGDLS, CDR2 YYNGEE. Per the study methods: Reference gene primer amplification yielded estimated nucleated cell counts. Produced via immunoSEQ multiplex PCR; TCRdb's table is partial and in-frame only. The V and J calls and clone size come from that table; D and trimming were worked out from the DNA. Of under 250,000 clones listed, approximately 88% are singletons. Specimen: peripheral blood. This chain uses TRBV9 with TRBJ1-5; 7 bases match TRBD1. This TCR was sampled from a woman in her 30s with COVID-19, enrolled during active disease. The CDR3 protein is CASSSGQGNQPQHF. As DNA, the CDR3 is TGTGCCAGCAGCTCCGGACAGGGCAATCAGCCCCAGCATTTT.